This is a list of T cell receptor beta chains from one sample in a study of control samples from healthy donors and cancer patients. The repertoire was sequenced with immunoSEQ multiplex PCR; TCRdb's copy has only in-frame clones and lacks some. The sample lists fewer than 200,000 clones; nearly 90% were seen once. The sequenced material came from blood. These receptors were taken from a woman aged 50 to 60 in good health. The CDR3 runs from the conserved cysteine through the conserved F or W. The D gene is left open where the match is weak. Expanded clones are given a class, and other clones once, few, many or no size at all.

>16|TRBD2|.|TRBJ2-5|TRBV5-4
TGTGCCAGCAGCTTGGGTAGCGGGAGGGGACAAGAGACCCAGTACTTC
CASSLGSGRGQETQYF
>15|TRBD1|.|TRBJ1-5|TRBV20-1
TGCAGTGCTAGTGTGGCAGGGGACAGAAATCAGCCCCAGCATTTT
CSASVAGDRNQPQHF
>13|TRBD2|.|TRBJ2-7|TRBV6-4
TGTGCCAGCAGTAGGGACTATCTCTCCGAGCAGTACTTC
CASSRDYLSEQYF
>16|TRBD2|.|TRBJ2-1|TRBV5-1
TGCGCCAGCAGCCTCGGACTAGCGGGACTATACAATGAGCAGTTCTTC
CASSLGLAGLYNEQFF
>14|.|.|TRBJ1-3|TRBV5-1
TGCGCCAGCACGTCGGGGGTCTCTGGAAACACCATATATTTT
CASTSGVSGNTIYF
>15|TRBD2|.|TRBJ2-7|TRBV5-5
TGTGCCAGCAGCCGAAGGAGCGGGGAGAACTACGAGCAGTACTTC
CASSRRSGENYEQYF
>11|.|once|TRBJ1-5|TRBV28
TGTGCCAGCAGCTATAATCAGCCCCAGCATTTT
CASSYNQPQHF
>14|.|.|TRBJ2-2|TRBV11-3
TGTGCCAGCAGCTTAGGGGGGTCTCACGGGGAGCTGTTTTTT
CASSLGGSHGELFF
>15|TRBD2|once|TRBJ2-3|TRBV10-3
TGTGCCATCAGTGTTAGCGGGGGGTACACAGATACGCAGTATTTT
CAISVSGGYTDTQYF
>16|.|.|TRBJ1-3|TRBV18
TGTGCCAGCTCACCCCCCCGGGGGCTCTCTGGAAACACCATATATTTT
CASSPPRGLSGNTIYF
>13|.|.|TRBJ1-5|TRBV2
TGTGCCAGCACATTCGCAGGGAATCAGCCCCAGCATTTT
CASTFAGNQPQHF
>14|.|.|TRBJ2-5|TRBV5-1
TGCGCCAGCAGCTTTTGGGGGGGGCAGGAGACCCAGTACTTC
CASSFWGGQETQYF
>13|.|.|TRBJ1-2|TRBV28
TGTGCCAGCAGTTTAGAAGGGTCCCGTGGCTACACCTTC
CASSLEGSRGYTF
>12|.|.|TRBJ2-3|TRBV9
TGTGCCAGCAGCGGGTTTGTGGATACGCAGTATTTT
CASSGFVDTQYF
>12|.|once|TRBJ2-3|TRBV18
TGTGCCAGCTCACCACAGCGAGATACGCAGTATTTT
CASSPQRDTQYF
>12|.|.|TRBJ1-4|TRBV6-5
TGTGCCAGCAAAGAAGGTCCTGAAAAACTGTTTTTT
CASKEGPEKLFF
>14|TRBD1|.|TRBJ1-5|TRBV19
TGTGCCAGCGGGACAGGGATTGGCAATCAGCCCCAGCATTTT
CASGTGIGNQPQHF
>15|.|.|TRBJ2-3|TRBV24-1
TGTGCCACCAGTGATCCGCGGCGGGGAGCAGATACGCAGTATTTT
CATSDPRRGADTQYF
>12|.|.|TRBJ1-2|TRBV2
TGTGCCAGCAGTGAAGCGCTGGGGGGCTACACCTTC
CASSEALGGYTF
>14|.|.|TRBJ1-2|TRBV9
TGTGCCAGCAGCGTAGAGAAACCTCTGGGGGGCTACACCTTC
CASSVEKPLGGYTF
>15|.|.|TRBJ2-1|TRBV2
TGTGCCAGCAGTGATACCCTGTATCTCTACAATGAGCAGTTCTTC
CASSDTLYLYNEQFF
>14|TRBD1|.|TRBJ1-2|TRBV5-1
TGCGCCAGCAGCGGGGAGACAGGGGGCAATGGCTACACCTTC
CASSGETGGNGYTF
>15|.|.|TRBJ2-2|TRBV9
TGTGCCAGCAGCGTAGGTTCCCAGATCACCGGGGAGCTGTTTTTT
CASSVGSQITGELFF
>11|.|.|TRBJ1-3|TRBV10-3
TGTGCCACCTCCTCCCTCACAACCATATATTTT
CATSSLTTIYF
>15|TRBD2|.|TRBJ2-1|TRBV6-4
TGTGCCAGCAGCCAACTAGCGGGGGTTCAAAATGAGCAGTTCTTC
CASSQLAGVQNEQFF
>17|.|.|TRBJ1-1|TRBV10-3
TGTGCCATCGGGGTTAGCGGGGGCAGAATGGTAAACACTGAAGCTTTCTTT
CAIGVSGGRMVNTEAFF
>13|.|once|TRBJ2-3|TRBV11-3
TGTGCCAGCTCCCTAGCGAGCACAGATACGCAGTATTTT
CASSLASTDTQYF
>15|.|.|TRBJ1-5|TRBV4-1
TGCGCCAGCAGCCAAGAAGGCAGGGGTAATCAGCCCCAGCATTTT
CASSQEGRGNQPQHF
>12|.|.|TRBJ1-2|TRBV7-8
TGTGCCAGCAGCTTATCAGGAGATGGCTACACCTTC
CASSLSGDGYTF
>13|.|.|TRBJ1-1|TRBV25-1
TGTGCCAGCAGTGGTTACATGAACACTGAAGCTTTCTTT
CASSGYMNTEAFF
>16|TRBD1|.|TRBJ1-4|TRBV7-9
TGTGCCAGCAGCTTAAGGGGGGACAGGACTAATGAAAAACTGTTTTTT
CASSLRGDRTNEKLFF
>15|.|.|TRBJ1-4|TRBV6-2/TRBV6-3
TGTGCCAGCAGTTACTTTGGGACGCGAAATGAAAAACTGTTTTTT
CASSYFGTRNEKLFF
>13|.|.|TRBJ2-7|TRBV2
TGTGCCAGCACCGCTAGCTTTCCCTACGAGCAGTACTTC
CASTASFPYEQYF
>20|TRBD1|.|TRBJ1-3|TRBV5-4
TGTGCCAGCAGCCCGACCAAGCCGACAGGGCTCCTCGGGAGTGGAAACACCATATATTTT
CASSPTKPTGLLGSGNTIYF